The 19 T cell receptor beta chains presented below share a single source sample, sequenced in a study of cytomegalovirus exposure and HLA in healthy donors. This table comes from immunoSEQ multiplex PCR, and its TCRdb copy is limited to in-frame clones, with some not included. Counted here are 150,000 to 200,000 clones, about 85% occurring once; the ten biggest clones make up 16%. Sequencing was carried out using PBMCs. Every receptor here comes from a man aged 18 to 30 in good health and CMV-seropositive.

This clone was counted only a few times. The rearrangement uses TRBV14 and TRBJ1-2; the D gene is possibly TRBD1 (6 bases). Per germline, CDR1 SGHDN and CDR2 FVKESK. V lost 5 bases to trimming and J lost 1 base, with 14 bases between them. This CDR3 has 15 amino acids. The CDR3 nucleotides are TGTGCCAGCAGCTTGACAGGTCATCGTAACTATGGCTACACCTTC. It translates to CASSLTGHRNYGYTF. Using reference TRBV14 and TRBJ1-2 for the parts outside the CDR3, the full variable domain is EAGVTQFPSHSVIEKGQTVTLRCDPISGHDNLYWYRRVMGKEIKFLLHFVKESKQDESGMPNNRFLAERTGGTYSTLKVQPAELEDSGVYFCASSLTGHRNYGYTFGSGTRLTVV.

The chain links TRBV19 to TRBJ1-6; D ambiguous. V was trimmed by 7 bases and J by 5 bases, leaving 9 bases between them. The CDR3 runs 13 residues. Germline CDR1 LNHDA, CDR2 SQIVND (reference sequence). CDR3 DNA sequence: TGTGCCAGTAAGGGAGAACATAATTCACCCCTCCACTTT. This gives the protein CASKGEHNSPLHF.

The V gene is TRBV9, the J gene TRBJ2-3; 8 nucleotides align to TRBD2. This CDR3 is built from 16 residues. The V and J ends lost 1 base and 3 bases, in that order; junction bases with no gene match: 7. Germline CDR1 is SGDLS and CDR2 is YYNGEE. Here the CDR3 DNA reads TGTGCCAGCAGCGTATTGAGCGGGAGTTTGACAGATACGCAGTATTTT. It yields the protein CASSVLSGSLTDTQYF.

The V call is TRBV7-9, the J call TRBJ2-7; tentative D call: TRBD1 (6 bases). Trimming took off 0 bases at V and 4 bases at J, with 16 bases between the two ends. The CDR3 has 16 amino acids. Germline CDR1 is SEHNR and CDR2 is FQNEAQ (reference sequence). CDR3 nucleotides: TGTGCCAGCAGCTTAGCGGCAGGGGCCCGGAATTACGAGCAGTACTTC. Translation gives CASSLAAGARNYEQYF. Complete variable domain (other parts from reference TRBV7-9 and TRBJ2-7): DTGVSQNPRHKITKRGQNVTFRCDPISEHNRLYWYRQTLGQGPEFLTYFQNEAQLEKSRLLSDRFSAERPKGSFSTLEIQRTEQGDSAMYLCASSLAAGARNYEQYFGPGTRLTVT.

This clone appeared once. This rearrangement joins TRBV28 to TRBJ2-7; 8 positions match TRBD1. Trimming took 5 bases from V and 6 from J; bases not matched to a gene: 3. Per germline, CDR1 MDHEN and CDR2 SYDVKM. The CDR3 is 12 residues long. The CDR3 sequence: CASSPRGLEQYF. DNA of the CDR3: TGTGCCAGCAGTCCCAGGGGGCTCGAGCAGTACTTC. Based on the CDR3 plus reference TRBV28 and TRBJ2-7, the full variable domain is DVKVTQSSRYLVKRTGEKVFLECVQDMDHENMFWYRQDPGLGLRLIYFSYDVKMKEKGDIPEGYSVSREKKERFSLILESASTNQTSMYLCASSPRGLEQYFGPGTRLTVT.

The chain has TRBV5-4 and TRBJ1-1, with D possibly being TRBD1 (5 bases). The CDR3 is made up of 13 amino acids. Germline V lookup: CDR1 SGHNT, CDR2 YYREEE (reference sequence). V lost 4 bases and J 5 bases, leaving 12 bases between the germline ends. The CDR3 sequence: CASSVAGSTEAFF. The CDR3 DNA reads TGTGCCAGCAGCGTGGCAGGGTCTACTGAAGCTTTCTTT.

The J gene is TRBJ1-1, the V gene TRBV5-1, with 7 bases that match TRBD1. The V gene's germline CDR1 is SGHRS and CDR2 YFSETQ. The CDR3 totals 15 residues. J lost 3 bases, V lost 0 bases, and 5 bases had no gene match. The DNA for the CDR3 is TGCGCCAGCAGCTTGGCCGGGACAGATTACACTGAAGCTTTCTTT. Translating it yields CASSLAGTDYTEAFF.

This CDR3 reads CASSPDSGDEKLFF. CDR3 nucleotides: TGTGCCAGCAGCCCGGACAGTGGGGACGAAAAACTGTTTTTT. This chain uses TRBV5-4 with TRBJ1-4; perhaps TRBD1 as D (6 bases). The CDR3 is 14 amino acids. Between the trimmed V and J ends, which lost 4 bases and 8 bases, there was a span of 15 bases. Looked up from germline, CDR1 is SGHNT and CDR2 is YYREEE (reference sequence).

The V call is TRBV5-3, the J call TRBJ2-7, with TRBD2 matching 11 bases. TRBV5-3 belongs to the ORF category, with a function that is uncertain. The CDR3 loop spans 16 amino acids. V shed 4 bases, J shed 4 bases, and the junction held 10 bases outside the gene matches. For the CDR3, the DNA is TGTGCCAGAAGCCCTTCGACTAGCGGGAATGAGTACGAGCAGTACTTC. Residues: CARSPSTSGNEYEQYF.

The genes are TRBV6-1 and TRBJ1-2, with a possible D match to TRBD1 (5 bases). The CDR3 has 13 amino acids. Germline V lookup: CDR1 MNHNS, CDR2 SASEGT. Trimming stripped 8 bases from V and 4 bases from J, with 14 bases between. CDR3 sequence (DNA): TGTGCCAGCCTCCTCAGGGTAGGCTATGGCTACACCTTC. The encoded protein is CASLLRVGYGYTF.

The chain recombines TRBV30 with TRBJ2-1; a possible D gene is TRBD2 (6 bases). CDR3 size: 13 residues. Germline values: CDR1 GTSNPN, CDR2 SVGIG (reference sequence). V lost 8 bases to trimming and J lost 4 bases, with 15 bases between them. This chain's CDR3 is CAHDRGSYNEQFF. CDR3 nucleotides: TGTGCCCACGATCGGGGGTCTTACAATGAGCAGTTCTTC.

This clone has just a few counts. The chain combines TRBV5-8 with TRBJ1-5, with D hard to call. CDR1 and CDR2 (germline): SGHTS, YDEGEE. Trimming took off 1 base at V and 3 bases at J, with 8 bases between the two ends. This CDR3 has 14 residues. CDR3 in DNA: TGTGCCAGCAGCTTGTACCGAGTCAATCAGCCCCAGCATTTT. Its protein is CASSLYRVNQPQHF.

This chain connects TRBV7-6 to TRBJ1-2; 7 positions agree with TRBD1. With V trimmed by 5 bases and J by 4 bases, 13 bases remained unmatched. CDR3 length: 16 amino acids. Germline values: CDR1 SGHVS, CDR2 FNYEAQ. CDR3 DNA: TGTGCCAGCAGCCCGATTACCGGGACAGCACTCTATGGCTACACCTTC. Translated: CASSPITGTALYGYTF. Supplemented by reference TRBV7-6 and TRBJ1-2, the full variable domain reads GAGVSQSPRYKVTKRGQDVALRCDPISGHVSLYWYRQALGQGPEFLTYFNYEAQQDKSGLPNDRFSAERPEGSISTLTIQRTEQRDSAMYRCASSPITGTALYGYTFGSGTRLTVV.

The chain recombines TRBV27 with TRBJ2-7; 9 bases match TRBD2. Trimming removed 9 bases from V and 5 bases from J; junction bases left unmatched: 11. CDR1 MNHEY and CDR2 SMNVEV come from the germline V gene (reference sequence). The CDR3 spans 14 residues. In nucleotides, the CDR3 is TGTGCCAGTTCCCCGGGACTAGCATCCGACGAGCAGTACTTC. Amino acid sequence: CASSPGLASDEQYF.

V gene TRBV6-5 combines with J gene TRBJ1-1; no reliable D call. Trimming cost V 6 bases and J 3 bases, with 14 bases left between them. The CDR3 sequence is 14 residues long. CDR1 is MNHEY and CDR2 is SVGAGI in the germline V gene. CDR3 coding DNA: TGTGCCAGCAGCTACGTAGGTCGGGACACTGAAGCTTTCTTT. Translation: CASSYVGRDTEAFF.

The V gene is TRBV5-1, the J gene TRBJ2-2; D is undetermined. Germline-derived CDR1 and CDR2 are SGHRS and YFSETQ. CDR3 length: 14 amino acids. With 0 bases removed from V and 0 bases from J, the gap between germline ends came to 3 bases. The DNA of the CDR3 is TGCGCCAGCAGCTTGGGAGCGAACACCGGGGAGCTGTTTTTT. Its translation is CASSLGANTGELFF.

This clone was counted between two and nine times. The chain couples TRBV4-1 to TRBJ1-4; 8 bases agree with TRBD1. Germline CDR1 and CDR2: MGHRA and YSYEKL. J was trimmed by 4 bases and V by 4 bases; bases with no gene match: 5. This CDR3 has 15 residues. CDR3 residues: CASSLRGQDNEKLFF. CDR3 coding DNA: TGCGCCAGCAGCCTCCGGGGACAGGATAATGAAAAACTGTTTTTT.

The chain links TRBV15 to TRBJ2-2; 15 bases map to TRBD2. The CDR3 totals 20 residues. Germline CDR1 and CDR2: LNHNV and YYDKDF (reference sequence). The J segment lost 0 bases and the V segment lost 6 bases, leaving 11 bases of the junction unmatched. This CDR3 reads CATRETSGLAGGANTGELFF. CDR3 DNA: TGTGCCACCAGGGAGACCTCGGGACTAGCGGGAGGCGCGAACACCGGGGAGCTGTTTTTT.

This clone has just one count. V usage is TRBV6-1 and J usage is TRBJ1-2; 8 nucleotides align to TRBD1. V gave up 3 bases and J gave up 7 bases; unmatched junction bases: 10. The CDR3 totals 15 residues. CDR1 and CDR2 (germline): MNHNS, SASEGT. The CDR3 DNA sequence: TGTGCCAGCAGTGAGGGGACAGGTCTCTCGCGTGGCTACACCTTC. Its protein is CASSEGTGLSRGYTF.